These 28 T cell receptor beta chains originate from one sample sequenced in a study of B cell selection in AIRE deficiency. Sorted regulatory T cells were CD4-positive, CD25-high and CD127-low or negative. The protocol was immunoSEQ multiplex PCR, while the TCRdb copy is restricted to in-frame clones and leaves out a portion. The sample records roughly 26,000 clones, roughly 90% being singletons. The sequencing sample was made of CD4+CD25+ Tregs sorted from PBMCs. The receptor source for this set is a human donor in good health.

A few counts support this clone. The rearrangement links TRBV19 to TRBJ1-1; D perhaps matches TRBD1 (6 bases). V was shortened by 2 bases and J by 4 bases, with 17 bases between the two germline ends. Per the germline V gene, CDR1 is LNHDA and CDR2 is SQIVND (reference sequence). This CDR3 has 16 amino acids. CDR3 in DNA: TGTGCCAGTAGTATATCAGGGGTCAGCTGGGTCACTGAAGCTTTCTTT. Protein sequence: CASSISGVSWVTEAFF.

The CDR3 DNA reads TGTGCCAGCATCCAAACAGGGGTAGGGAATTCACCCCTCCACTTT. Protein sequence: CASIQTGVGNSPLHF. The V and J genes are TRBV2 and TRBJ1-6, with 7 nucleotides matching TRBD1. The germline gives CDR1 SNHLY, CDR2 FYNNEI. The CDR3 runs to 15 residues. V shed 7 bases and J 7 bases; nucleotides not matched to a gene: 10. The entire variable domain, with the rest obtained from reference TRBV2 and TRBJ1-6, is as follows: EPEVTQTPSHQVTQMGQEVILRCVPISNHLYFYWYRQILGQKVEFLVSFYNNEISEKSEIFDDQFSVERPDGSNFTLKIRSTKLEDSAMYFCASIQTGVGNSPLHFGNGTRLTVT.

The rearrangement links TRBV6-5 to TRBJ1-2; D unclear. Between the trimmed V and J ends, which lost 4 bases and 4 bases, there was a span of 4 bases. The CDR3 sequence is 11 residues long. The germline V gene has CDR1 MNHEY and CDR2 SVGAGI. The CDR3 DNA sequence: TGTGCCAGCAGTTCCACCTATGGCTACACCTTC. Translation: CASSSTYGYTF.

This CDR3 reads CASSSEGAQGANVLTF. The CDR3 DNA reads as TGTGCCAGCAGTTCGGAGGGGGCGCAGGGGGCCAACGTCCTGACTTTC. The chain is built from TRBV6-5 and TRBJ2-6; D is possibly TRBD1 (7 bases). The V and J ends lost 4 bases and 4 bases respectively, with 14 bases between them. The CDR3 contains 16 residues. The V gene's germline CDR1 is MNHEY and CDR2 SVGAGI.

On this clone: The junction departs from the called germline gene at one end, perhaps through a read error. The chain uses TRBV7-3 and TRBJ2-3; TRBD2 aligns across 13 bases. In germline, CDR1 is SGHTA, CDR2 FQGTGA. This CDR3 is built from 14 residues. The CDR3 DNA follows: TGTGCCAGCAGCGAGACTAGCGGGGGGCCCCGTATCCATTTT. Its protein product is CASSETSGGPRIHF.

The gene calls are TRBV7-9 and TRBJ2-5; TRBD1 is a possible D gene (5 bases). The germline V gene has CDR1 SEHNR and CDR2 FQNEAQ (reference sequence). Trimming took 2 bases from V and 4 from J, leaving 5 bases between them. This CDR3 region has 12 residues. This chain's CDR3 is CASSLRGETQYF. The CDR3 coding sequence is TGTGCCAGCAGCTTAAGGGGAGAGACCCAGTACTTC. The entire variable domain, with the rest obtained from reference TRBV7-9 and TRBJ2-5, is as follows: DTGVSQNPRHKITKRGQNVTFRCDPISEHNRLYWYRQTLGQGPEFLTYFQNEAQLEKSRLLSDRFSAERPKGSFSTLEIQRTEQGDSAMYLCASSLRGETQYFGPGTRLLVL.

The V gene is TRBV7-8, the J gene TRBJ1-2; D may be TRBD1 (6 bases). CDR3 length: 17 amino acids. Per the germline V gene, CDR1 is SGHVS and CDR2 is FQNEAQ. V was shortened by 1 base and J by 2 bases, with 17 bases between the two germline ends. The CDR3 protein is CASSLVFATGPNYGYTF. DNA of the CDR3: TGTGCCAGCAGCTTAGTGTTCGCGACAGGACCGAACTATGGCTACACCTTC.

This rearrangement joins TRBV7-3 to TRBJ2-2; a weak D match, TRBD2 (6 bases). Germline V gene sequence: CDR1 SGHTA, CDR2 FQGTGA. Trimming left V 7 bases short and J 6 bases short, with 18 bases between. This CDR3 comprises 15 residues. CDR3 sequence: CASTGTGGSPGELFF. CDR3 sequence (DNA): TGTGCCAGCACCGGGACTGGGGGTTCACCCGGGGAGCTGTTTTTT. Filled out from reference TRBV7-3 and TRBJ2-2, the complete variable domain reads GAGVSQTPSNKVTEKGKYVELRCDPISGHTALYWYRQSLGQGPEFLIYFQGTGAADDSGLPNDRFFAVRPEGSVSTLKIQRTERGDSAVYLCASTGTGGSPGELFFGEGSRLTVL.

V gene TRBV18 combines with J gene TRBJ1-4; D remains ambiguous. This CDR3 is 14 amino acids long. V was trimmed by 1 base and J by 7 bases, leaving 10 bases between them. In germline, CDR1 is KGHSH, CDR2 LQKENI. CDR3 region: CASSPLGTGEKLFF. CDR3 nucleotides: TGTGCCAGCTCACCACTGGGTACGGGTGAAAAACTGTTTTTT.

The rearrangement links TRBV30 to TRBJ1-2; D call uncertain. The CDR3 sequence is 11 residues long. Trimming took off 4 bases at V and 4 bases at J, with 7 bases between the two ends. CDR1 and CDR2 (germline): GTSNPN, SVGIG (reference sequence). The CDR3 DNA follows: TGTGCCTGGAAGATTGCCTATGGCTACACCTTC. The encoded protein is CAWKIAYGYTF. The full variable domain, with the rest looked up from reference TRBV30 and TRBJ1-2, is SQTIHQWPATLVQPVGSPLSLECTVEGTSNPNLYWYRQAAGRGLQLLFYSVGIGQISSEVPQNLSASRPQDRQFILSSKKLLLSDSGFYLCAWKIAYGYTFGSGTRLTVV.

This clone was seen once. The J gene is TRBJ1-1, the V gene TRBV6-6, with a possible D match to TRBD1 (5 bases). Germline V lookup: CDR1 MNHNY, CDR2 SVGAGI (reference sequence). The V gene lost 0 bases and the J gene lost 0 bases, with 11 bases spanning the gap. This CDR3 has 16 amino acids. The CDR3 here is CASSYSQGIMNTEAFF. The DNA for the CDR3 is TGTGCCAGCAGTTACTCTCAGGGAATAATGAACACTGAAGCTTTCTTT.

This clone appeared a single time. The chain links TRBV9 to TRBJ2-3; 7 bases are a match to TRBD2. The CDR3 is 14 residues long. Trimming removed 5 bases from V and 1 base from J; junction bases left unmatched: 4. The germline V gene encodes CDR1 SGDLS and CDR2 YYNGEE. CDR3: CASSEAGRTDTQYF. The CDR3 DNA follows: TGTGCCAGCAGTGAAGCGGGACGCACAGATACGCAGTATTTT.

This clone was counted once. The V gene is TRBV6-1, the J gene TRBJ1-5; D ambiguous. Germline loops: CDR1 MNHNS, CDR2 SASEGT. The ends were cut back, 8 bases at V and 6 bases at J, with 14 bases in the middle. This CDR3 has 13 residues. CDR3 coding DNA: TGTGCCAGCGGTACCCAGGAGGGTCAGCCCCAGCATTTT. Translated, it gives CASGTQEGQPQHF.

CDR3 sequence (DNA): TGTGCCAGCAGCGCCAGGGCTGGGGGCACTGAAGCTTTCTTT. It encodes CASSARAGGTEAFF. The chain links TRBV7-2 to TRBJ1-1, with D possibly TRBD1 on 5 matching bases. The V end was cut by 5 bases, the J end by 4 bases, with 14 bases between. Germline loops: CDR1 SGHTA, CDR2 FQGNSA. The CDR3 loop spans 14 amino acids.

The gene calls are TRBV5-4 and TRBJ2-3; maybe TRBD1 (6 bases). Per the germline V gene, CDR1 is SGHNT and CDR2 is YYREEE (reference sequence). CDR3 length equals 15 residues. V was cut by 0 bases and J by 2 bases, with 10 bases left in between. CDR3 residues: CASSLGPGATDTQYF. As DNA, the CDR3 is TGTGCCAGCAGCTTGGGACCAGGGGCCACAGATACGCAGTATTTT.

The rearrangement uses TRBV5-1 and TRBJ1-1, with D tentatively TRBD1 (6 bases). The CDR3 length is 15 residues. Germline loops: CDR1 SGHRS, CDR2 YFSETQ. Between the trimmed V and J ends, which lost 0 bases and 8 bases, there was a span of 17 bases. CDR3 nucleotides: TGCGCCAGCAGCTTGGAGGGGACATCTGTTCCCGAAGCTTTCTTT. As protein: CASSLEGTSVPEAFF.

V and J are TRBV6-4 and TRBJ1-6, with D unclear. V gave up 5 bases and J gave up 0 bases, with 8 bases separating them. The CDR3 has 15 amino acids. Germline V gives CDR1 MRHNA, CDR2 SNTAGT. In nucleotides, the CDR3 is TGTGCCAGCAGTTCGGGCAGCTCCTATAATTCACCCCTCCACTTT. Protein product: CASSSGSSYNSPLHF.

The rearrangement joins TRBV18 to TRBJ1-4; 9 bases agree with TRBD1. Per the germline V gene, CDR1 is KGHSH and CDR2 is LQKENI. V lost 3 bases to trimming and J lost 5 bases; unmatched junction nucleotides: 4. The CDR3 extends over 15 amino acids. CDR3 DNA: TGTGCCAGCTCACCGGACAGGGGTGTGAATGAAAAACTGTTTTTT. Its translation is CASSPDRGVNEKLFF.

CDR3 nucleotide sequence: TGCGCCAGCAGCTTGACACAGGTCACCGGGGAGCTGTTTTTT. This translates into CASSLTQVTGELFF. The chain links TRBV5-1 to TRBJ2-2; D is perhaps TRBD1 (5 bases). The CDR3 runs 14 residues. Germline CDR1 reads SGHRS; CDR2 reads YFSETQ. Trimming left V 1 base short and J 4 bases short, with 8 bases between. Full variable domain (missing parts from reference TRBV5-1 and TRBJ2-2): KAGVTQTPRYLIKTRGQQVTLSCSPISGHRSVSWYQQTPGQGLQFLFEYFSETQRNKGNFPGRFSGRQFSNSRSEMNVSTLELGDSALYLCASSLTQVTGELFFGEGSRLTVL.

This chain joins TRBV27 and TRBJ1-2; D gene unclear. This CDR3 is built from 14 residues. The germline gives CDR1 MNHEY, CDR2 SMNVEV (reference sequence). With 2 bases removed from V and 3 bases from J, the gap between germline ends came to 10 bases. Written as DNA, the CDR3 is TGTGCCAGCAGTTTACAAGGGAAGGACTATGGCTACACCTTC. This sequence encodes CASSLQGKDYGYTF.

This clone has only one observation. The chain couples TRBV9 to TRBJ1-5; D gene uncertain. The CDR3 has 15 residues. V gave up 0 bases and J gave up 6 bases, with 13 bases separating them. Per germline, CDR1 SGDLS and CDR2 YYNGEE. In nucleotides, the CDR3 is TGTGCCAGCAGCGTAGGAGTTCAGGAGTTTCAGCCCCAGCATTTT. Amino acid sequence: CASSVGVQEFQPQHF.

The V gene is TRBV30, the J gene TRBJ1-2, with D perhaps TRBD1 (6 bases). The V and J ends lost 3 bases and 7 bases respectively, with 9 bases between them. CDR1 GTSNPN and CDR2 SVGIG come from the germline V gene (reference sequence). The CDR3 loop spans 11 amino acids. As DNA, the CDR3 is TGTGCCTGGAGCCAGGGGCTTGGCTACACCTTC. Translation: CAWSQGLGYTF.

The V gene is TRBV2, the J gene TRBJ1-4; possibly TRBD1 for D (6 bases). V was trimmed by 7 bases and J by 5 bases, leaving 14 bases between them. The CDR3 spans 14 residues. Germline V gene lookup returns CDR1 SNHLY and CDR2 FYNNEI. CDR3: CASNLGQPNEKLFF. In DNA, the CDR3 is TGTGCCAGCAACCTCGGACAGCCCAATGAAAAACTGTTTTTT.

The chain links TRBV4-1 to TRBJ2-2; possible D gene TRBD2, 6 bases. The length of the CDR3 is 18 residues. Per the germline V gene, CDR1 is MGHRA and CDR2 is YSYEKL. V dropped 0 bases and J dropped 6 bases, with 20 bases sitting between them. The CDR3 bases are TGCGCCAGCAGCCAAGATATCGACGGGGCGGGGATCCCCGGGGAGCTGTTTTTT. Encoded protein: CASSQDIDGAGIPGELFF.

The CDR3 bases are TGTGCCTGGAGGGGGACTGCTGATACGCAGTATTTT. This codes for CAWRGTADTQYF. This sequence joins TRBV30 and TRBJ2-3; maybe TRBD2 (6 bases). The CDR3 has 12 residues. CDR1 and CDR2 (germline): GTSNPN, SVGIG (reference sequence). V was pared by 3 bases and J by 6 bases, with 10 bases between.

The chain is built from TRBV6-5 and TRBJ2-3; 11 bases align to TRBD2. CDR1 MNHEY and CDR2 SVGAGI come from the germline V gene. The CDR3 totals 15 residues. The J segment lost 2 bases and the V segment lost 6 bases, leaving 4 bases of the junction unmatched. CDR3 protein: CASSRSGGATDTQYF. The CDR3 DNA sequence: TGTGCCAGCAGCCGTAGCGGGGGGGCCACAGATACGCAGTATTTT.

The J gene is TRBJ1-1, the V gene TRBV4-2; TRBD1 might be the D (5 bases). Germline values: CDR1 LGHNA, CDR2 YNFKEQ. V dropped 0 bases and J dropped 5 bases, with 22 bases sitting between them. The CDR3 covers 18 residues. CDR3 in DNA: TGTGCCAGCAGCCAAGATGGGGGGAGAAGGGGCGCGAGGACTGAAGCTTTCTTT. This encodes CASSQDGGRRGARTEAFF.

This clone was found once. The chain links TRBV6-5 to TRBJ2-7; 9 positions match TRBD1. The CDR3 is 14 amino acids. V shed 5 bases and J 3 bases; nucleotides not matched to a gene: 5. Germline CDR1 is MNHEY and CDR2 is SVGAGI. The CDR3 nucleotides read TGTGCCAGCAGTCCCCCGGGACAGGGCTACGAGCAGTACTTC. Protein product: CASSPPGQGYEQYF.